These 18 T cell receptor beta chains originate from one sample sequenced in a study of cytomegalovirus exposure and HLA in healthy donors. The PCR had 60 Vbeta and 13 Jbeta primers. Some clones are missing from TCRdb's copy, which holds only in-frame ones; the method was immunoSEQ multiplex PCR. The data contain 140,000 to 150,000 clones, more than 7.5% of them seen just once; the ten biggest clones take up approximately 1.7%. The sequenced material came from PBMCs. These receptors came from a man in his fifties or sixties in good health and CMV-seronegative.

The rearrangement joins TRBV18 to TRBJ1-3; D possibly corresponds to TRBD1 (5 bases). CDR3 length equals 13 residues. Germline V gene data show CDR1 as KGHSH and CDR2 as LQKENI. V was trimmed by 0 bases and J by 9 bases, leaving 9 bases between them. CDR3 loop: CASSPPREGTIYF. As DNA, the CDR3 is TGTGCCAGCTCACCACCCAGGGAAGGCACCATATATTTT.

The V call is TRBV5-3, the J call TRBJ1-2; TRBD1 agrees at 9 bases. TRBV5-3 is an ORF; its function is uncertain. The trim removed 2 bases at V and 0 bases at J, leaving 8 bases unmatched. This CDR3 has 17 amino acids. The CDR3 is CARSFGTGFTANYGYTF. The CDR3 bases are TGTGCCAGAAGCTTTGGGACAGGGTTTACCGCTAACTATGGCTACACCTTC.

The rearrangement uses TRBV9 and TRBJ1-5; D not resolved. Trimming removed 0 bases at V and 1 base at J, with 8 bases between. Per germline, CDR1 SGDLS and CDR2 YYNGEE. The CDR3 has 15 residues. As DNA, the CDR3 is TGTGCCAGCAGCGTAGATGGCAGGAGCAATCAGCCCCAGCATTTT. Residues: CASSVDGRSNQPQHF.

The genes are TRBV28 and TRBJ1-1; perhaps TRBD1 as D (6 bases). There are 15 residues in the CDR3. V was cut by 2 bases and J by 5 bases, with 15 bases left in between. Germline V gene lookup returns CDR1 MDHEN and CDR2 SYDVKM. The CDR3 DNA reads TGTGCCAGCAGTTTAAATACGGGGGGCGGAACTGAAGCTTTCTTT. This codes for CASSLNTGGGTEAFF.

This clone was seen a handful of times. This chain joins TRBV12-5 and TRBJ2-1; 7 nucleotides align to TRBD2. The ends lost 3 bases at V and 4 bases at J; junction bases unmatched: 6. The V gene's germline CDR1 is LGHNT and CDR2 FRNRAP. This CDR3 is 15 amino acids long. DNA of the CDR3: TGTGCTAGTGGTTTCACGGGGGGTCCGTACAATGAGCAGTTCTTC. This sequence encodes CASGFTGGPYNEQFF.

V is TRBV7-8 and J is TRBJ2-1, with D unclear. The CDR3 is 15 residues long. Germline CDR1 SGHVS, CDR2 FQNEAQ. The V end was cut by 7 bases, the J end by 0 bases, with 13 bases between. The CDR3: CASTPGASSYNEQFF. CDR3 nucleotides: TGTGCCAGCACCCCCGGAGCGAGCTCCTACAATGAGCAGTTCTTC.

This clone was found a few times. The V gene is TRBV7-2, the J gene TRBJ1-3; D gene uncertain. CDR1 is SGHTA and CDR2 is FQGNSA in the germline V gene. This CDR3 spans 15 amino acids. With 4 bases removed from V and 4 bases from J, the gap between germline ends came to 14 bases. In DNA form, the CDR3 reads TGTGCCAGCAGCTCACCAGGTGCTGGCGGAAACACCATATATTTT. Translating it yields CASSSPGAGGNTIYF.

The gene calls are TRBV13 and TRBJ1-2, with D uncertain. Germline lookup yields CDR1 PRHDT and CDR2 FYEKMQ (reference sequence). Trimming took 1 base from V and 2 from J, leaving 11 bases between them. The CDR3 totals 15 residues. In nucleotides, the CDR3 is TGTGCCAGCAGCTTAGCCGTGCGGGAGAACTATGGCTACACCTTC. It encodes CASSLAVRENYGYTF.

The table lists this clone with a few counts. Here the CDR3 reads CASSLSPADTQYF. For the CDR3, the DNA is TGTGCCAGCAGCTTATCCCCGGCAGATACGCAGTATTTT. The V and J genes are TRBV7-3 and TRBJ2-3; D gene uncertain. Trimming removed 2 bases at V and 4 bases at J, with 7 bases between. The CDR3 has 13 residues. Germline V gene data show CDR1 as SGHTA and CDR2 as FQGTGA.

This clone occurred a few times. The chain couples TRBV7-2 to TRBJ1-2; TRBD1 might be the D (6 bases). There are 14 residues in the CDR3. V lost 6 bases, J lost 1 base, and 12 bases lay in between. CDR1 is SGHTA and CDR2 is FQGNSA in the germline V gene. CDR3 protein: CASSTTGYNYGYTF. The CDR3 DNA follows: TGTGCCAGCAGTACGACAGGTTATAACTATGGCTACACCTTC.

The sample holds a few counts of this clone. The V gene is TRBV5-1, the J gene TRBJ2-2; TRBD1 is a possible D gene (5 bases). The CDR3 has 15 residues. From germline, CDR1 is SGHRS and CDR2 YFSETQ. V lost 1 base to trimming and J lost 5 bases, with 12 bases between them. The CDR3 here is CASSLLGAVTGELFF. DNA of the CDR3: TGCGCCAGCAGCTTGTTAGGGGCTGTAACCGGGGAGCTGTTTTTT.

The genes are TRBV25-1 and TRBJ2-5, with D perhaps matching TRBD1 (5 bases). Germline values: CDR1 MGHDK, CDR2 SYGVNS. V lost 0 bases and J 9 bases, leaving 14 bases between the germline ends. There are 14 residues in the CDR3. The CDR3 nucleotides are TGTGCCAGCAGTGAATATCGGACACCCGAGGCCCAGTACTTC. Translation: CASSEYRTPEAQYF. Combining the CDR3 with reference TRBV25-1 and TRBJ2-5 gives the whole variable domain EADIYQTPRYLVIGTGKKITLECSQTMGHDKMYWYQQDPGMELHLIHYSYGVNSTEKGDLSSESTVSRIRTEHFPLTLESARPSHTSQYLCASSEYRTPEAQYFGPGTRLLVL.

This clone was seen more than once but under ten times. The chain carries TRBV7-9 and TRBJ1-3, with TRBD1 identical over 8 bases. The CDR3 length is 19 residues. The V and J ends lost 5 bases and 0 bases, in that order; junction bases with no gene match: 15. Germline V CDR1 and CDR2: SEHNR, FQNEAQ (reference sequence). The CDR3 bases are TGTGCCAGCAGCCTGGGGACAGGTTTTATGGGGTTCTCTGGAAACACCATATATTTT. Residues: CASSLGTGFMGFSGNTIYF.

V usage is TRBV10-1 and J usage is TRBJ2-2; no reliable D call. The CDR3 totals 14 residues. Per the germline V gene, CDR1 is WNHNN and CDR2 is SYGVQD (reference sequence). Trimming took off 4 bases at V and 5 bases at J, with 11 bases between the two ends. CDR3 protein: CASSVQATTGELFF. The CDR3 DNA is TGCGCCAGCAGTGTGCAGGCGACAACCGGGGAGCTGTTTTTT.

The V gene is TRBV18, the J gene TRBJ1-1, with TRBD1 as a possible D gene (5 bases). The germline V and J ends were trimmed by 6 bases and 5 bases, with 16 bases remaining between them. Germline values: CDR1 KGHSH, CDR2 LQKENI. This CDR3 has 14 residues. CDR3: CASSRTSGGTEAFF. The CDR3 DNA sequence: TGTGCCAGCTCCCGCACCTCGGGGGGGACTGAAGCTTTCTTT. Full variable domain (rest looked up from reference TRBV18 and TRBJ1-1): NAGVMQNPRHLVRRRGQEARLRCSPMKGHSHVYWYRQLPEEGLKFMVYLQKENIIDESGMPKERFSAEFPKEGPSILRIQQVVRGDSAAYFCASSRTSGGTEAFFGQGTRLTVV.

This clone was picked up a small number of times. The chain has TRBV5-6 and TRBJ1-3, with 7 bases identical to TRBD1. CDR3 length equals 15 residues. Germline lookup yields CDR1 SGHDT and CDR2 YYEEEE. Losses at the gene ends were 4 bases for V and 2 bases for J; bases not matched to a gene: 6. The DNA for the CDR3 is TGTGCCAGCAGCCGACAGGGCTTGACTGGAAACACCATATATTTT. Amino acids: CASSRQGLTGNTIYF.

The chain links TRBV28 to TRBJ1-1; unclear D gene. V lost 7 bases, J lost 0 bases, and 18 bases lay in between. This CDR3 has 16 amino acids. Germline V lookup: CDR1 MDHEN, CDR2 SYDVKM. The CDR3 protein is CASTRPGERLNTEAFF. The CDR3 coding sequence is TGTGCCAGCACCCGCCCCGGGGAGAGGCTGAACACTGAAGCTTTCTTT.

The DNA of the CDR3 is TGTGCCAGCAGGAGGGGGCAGGGAGATTCACCCCTCCACTTT. Translating gives CASRRGQGDSPLHF. The V call is TRBV7-8, the J call TRBJ1-6, with TRBD1 matching 7 bases. Looked up from germline, CDR1 is SGHVS and CDR2 is FQNEAQ. Trimming cost V 6 bases and J 8 bases; bases outside gene matches: 7. The CDR3 has 14 residues.